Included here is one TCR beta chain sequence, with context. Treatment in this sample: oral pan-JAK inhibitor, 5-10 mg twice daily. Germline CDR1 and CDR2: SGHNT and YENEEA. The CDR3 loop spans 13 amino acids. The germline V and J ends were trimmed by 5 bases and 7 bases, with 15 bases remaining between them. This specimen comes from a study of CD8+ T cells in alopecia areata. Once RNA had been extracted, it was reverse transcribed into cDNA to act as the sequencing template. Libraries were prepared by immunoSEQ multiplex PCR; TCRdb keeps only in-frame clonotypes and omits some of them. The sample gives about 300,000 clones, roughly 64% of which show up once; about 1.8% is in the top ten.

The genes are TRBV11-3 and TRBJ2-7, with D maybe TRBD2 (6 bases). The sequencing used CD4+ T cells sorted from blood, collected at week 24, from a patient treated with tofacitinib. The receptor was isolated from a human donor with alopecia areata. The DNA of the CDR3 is TGTGCCAGCAGCACAGACGGGACTCGGGAGCAGTACTTC. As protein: CASSTDGTREQYF.